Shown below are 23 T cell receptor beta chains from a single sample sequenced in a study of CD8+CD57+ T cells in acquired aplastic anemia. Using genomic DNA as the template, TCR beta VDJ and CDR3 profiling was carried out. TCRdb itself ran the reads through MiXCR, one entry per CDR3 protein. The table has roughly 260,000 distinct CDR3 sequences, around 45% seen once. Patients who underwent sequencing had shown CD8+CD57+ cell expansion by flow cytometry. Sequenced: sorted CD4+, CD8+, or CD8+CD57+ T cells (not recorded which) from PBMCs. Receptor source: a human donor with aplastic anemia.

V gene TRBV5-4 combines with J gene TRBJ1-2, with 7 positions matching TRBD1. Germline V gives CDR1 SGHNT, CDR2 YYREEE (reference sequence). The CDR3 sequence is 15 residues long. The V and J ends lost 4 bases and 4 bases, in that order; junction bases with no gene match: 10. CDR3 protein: CASSPRGGDPYGYTF. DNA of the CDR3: TGTGCCAGCAGCCCCCGAGGGGGCGATCCCTATGGCTACACCTTC.

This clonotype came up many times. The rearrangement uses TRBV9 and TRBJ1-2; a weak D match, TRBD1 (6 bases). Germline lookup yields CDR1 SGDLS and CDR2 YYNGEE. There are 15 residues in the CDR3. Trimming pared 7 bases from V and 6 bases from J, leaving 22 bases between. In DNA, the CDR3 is TGTGCCAGCGGGGGCCCCCGGGGAGCTTACAATGGCTACACCTTC. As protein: CASGGPRGAYNGYTF.

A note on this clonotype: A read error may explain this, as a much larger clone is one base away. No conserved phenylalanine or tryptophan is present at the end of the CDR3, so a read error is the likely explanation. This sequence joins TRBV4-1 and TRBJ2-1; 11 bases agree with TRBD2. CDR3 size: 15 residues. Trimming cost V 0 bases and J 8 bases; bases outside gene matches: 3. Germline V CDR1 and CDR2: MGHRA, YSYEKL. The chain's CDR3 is CASSQELAGDDEQFS. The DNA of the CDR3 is TGCGCCAGCAGCCAAGAACTAGCGGGGGACGATGAGCAGTTCTCC.

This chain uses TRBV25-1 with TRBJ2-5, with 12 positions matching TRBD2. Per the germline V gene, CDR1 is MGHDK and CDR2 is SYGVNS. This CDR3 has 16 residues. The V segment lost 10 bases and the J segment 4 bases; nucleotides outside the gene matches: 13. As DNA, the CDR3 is TGTGCCACCGACGGGGGTCTAGCGGGAGGGACAGAGACCCAGTACTTC. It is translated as CATDGGLAGGTETQYF.

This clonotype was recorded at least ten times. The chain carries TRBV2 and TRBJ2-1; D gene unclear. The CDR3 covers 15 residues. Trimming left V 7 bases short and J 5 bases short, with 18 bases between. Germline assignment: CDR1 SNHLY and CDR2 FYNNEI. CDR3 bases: TGTGCCAGCACTGATATCAACCGAAACAACAATGAGCAGTTCTTC. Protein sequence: CASTDINRNNNEQFF.

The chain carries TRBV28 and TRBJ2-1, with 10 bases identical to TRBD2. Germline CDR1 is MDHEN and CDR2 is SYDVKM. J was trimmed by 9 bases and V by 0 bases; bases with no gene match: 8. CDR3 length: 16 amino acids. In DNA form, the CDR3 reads TGTGCCAGCAGTTTATGTTTGCTAGCGGGAGCGTGTGAGCAGTTCTTC. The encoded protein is CASSLCLLAGACEQFF.

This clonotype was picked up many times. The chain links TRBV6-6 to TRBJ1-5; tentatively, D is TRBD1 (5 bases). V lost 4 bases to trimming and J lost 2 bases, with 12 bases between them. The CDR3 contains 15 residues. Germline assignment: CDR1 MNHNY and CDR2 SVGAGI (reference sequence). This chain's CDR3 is CASSSIRVGNQPQHF. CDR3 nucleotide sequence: TGTGCCAGCAGTTCGATCAGGGTCGGCAATCAGCCCCAGCATTTT.

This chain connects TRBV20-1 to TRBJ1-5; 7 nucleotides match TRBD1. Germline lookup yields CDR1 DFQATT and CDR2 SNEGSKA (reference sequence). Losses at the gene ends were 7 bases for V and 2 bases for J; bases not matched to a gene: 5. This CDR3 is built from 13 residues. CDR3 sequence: CSVITGGNQPQHF. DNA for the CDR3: TGCAGTGTCATAACAGGGGGCAATCAGCCCCAGCATTTT.

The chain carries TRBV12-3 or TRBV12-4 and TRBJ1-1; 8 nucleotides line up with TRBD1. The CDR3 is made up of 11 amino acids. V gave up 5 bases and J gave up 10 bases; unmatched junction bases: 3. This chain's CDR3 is CASSVGQGAFF. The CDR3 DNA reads TGTGCCAGCAGTGTAGGACAGGGAGCTTTCTTT.

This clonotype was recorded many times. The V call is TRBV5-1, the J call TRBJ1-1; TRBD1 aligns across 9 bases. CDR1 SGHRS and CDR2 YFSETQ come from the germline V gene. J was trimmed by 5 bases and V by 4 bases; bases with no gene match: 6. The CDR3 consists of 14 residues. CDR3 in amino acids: CASSQGQGRTEAFF. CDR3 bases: TGCGCCAGCAGCCAAGGACAGGGGCGAACTGAAGCTTTCTTT.

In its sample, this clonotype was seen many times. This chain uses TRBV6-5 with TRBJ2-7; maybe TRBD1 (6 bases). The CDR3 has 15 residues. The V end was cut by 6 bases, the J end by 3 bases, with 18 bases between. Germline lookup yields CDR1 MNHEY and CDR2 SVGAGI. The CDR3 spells CASRFATGSLYEQYF. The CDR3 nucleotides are TGTGCCAGCAGATTTGCAACAGGGTCCCTCTACGAGCAGTACTTC.

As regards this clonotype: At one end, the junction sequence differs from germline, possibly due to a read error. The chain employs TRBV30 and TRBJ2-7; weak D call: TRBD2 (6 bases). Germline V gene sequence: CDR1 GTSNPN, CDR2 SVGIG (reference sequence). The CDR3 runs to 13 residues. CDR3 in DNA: TGTGCCTGGAGTCACGGGGGTACCTACAAGCAGTACTTC. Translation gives CAWSHGGTYKQYF.

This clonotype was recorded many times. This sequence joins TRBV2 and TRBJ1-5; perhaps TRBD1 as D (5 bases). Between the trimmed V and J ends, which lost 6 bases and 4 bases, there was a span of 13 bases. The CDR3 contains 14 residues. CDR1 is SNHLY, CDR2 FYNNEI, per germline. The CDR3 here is CASRGADGNQPQHF. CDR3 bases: TGTGCCAGCAGAGGGGCTGACGGGAATCAGCCCCAGCATTTT. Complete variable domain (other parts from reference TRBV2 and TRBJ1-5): EPEVTQTPSHQVTQMGQEVILRCVPISNHLYFYWYRQILGQKVEFLVSFYNNEISEKSEIFDDQFSVERPDGSNFTLKIRSTKLEDSAMYFCASRGADGNQPQHFGDGTRLSIL.

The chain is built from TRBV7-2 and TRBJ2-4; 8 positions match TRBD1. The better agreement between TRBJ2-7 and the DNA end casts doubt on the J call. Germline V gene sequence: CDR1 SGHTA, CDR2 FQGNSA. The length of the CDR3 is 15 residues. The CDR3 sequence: CASSPGTGHSYEQYF. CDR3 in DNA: TGTGCCAGCAGTCCCGGGACAGGTCACTCCTACGAGCAGTACTTC.

The CDR3 DNA is TGTGCCTGGGAGAGGGGCGTGGAAGCTTTCTTT. Translated: CAWERGVEAFF. The chain links TRBV30 to TRBJ1-1; weak D call: TRBD1 (5 bases). Trimming stripped 5 bases from V and 8 bases from J, with 12 bases between. Germline-derived CDR1 and CDR2 are GTSNPN and SVGIG (reference sequence). This CDR3 spans 11 amino acids.

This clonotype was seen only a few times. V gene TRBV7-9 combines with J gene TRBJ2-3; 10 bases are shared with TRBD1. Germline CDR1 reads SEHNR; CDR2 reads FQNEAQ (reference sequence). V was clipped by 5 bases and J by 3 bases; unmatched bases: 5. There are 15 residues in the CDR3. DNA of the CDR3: TGTGCCAGCAGCCGGACAGGGGGAGGTACAGATACGCAGTATTTT. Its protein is CASSRTGGGTDTQYF. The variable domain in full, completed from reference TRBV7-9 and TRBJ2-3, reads DTGVSQNPRHKITKRGQNVTFRCDPISEHNRLYWYRQTLGQGPEFLTYFQNEAQLEKSRLLSDRFSAERPKGSFSTLEIQRTEQGDSAMYLCASSRTGGGTDTQYFGPGTRLTVL.

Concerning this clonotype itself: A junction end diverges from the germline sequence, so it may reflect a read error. The CDR3 DNA follows: TGCGCCAGCAGAGAAGATTCGTCCAGGGGAAAGGTCAAGCAGAACTTC. This codes for CASREDSSRGKVKQNF. V and J are TRBV4-3 and TRBJ2-7; tentative D call: TRBD1 (6 bases). This CDR3 has 16 residues. Germline CDR1 and CDR2: LGHNA and YSLEER.

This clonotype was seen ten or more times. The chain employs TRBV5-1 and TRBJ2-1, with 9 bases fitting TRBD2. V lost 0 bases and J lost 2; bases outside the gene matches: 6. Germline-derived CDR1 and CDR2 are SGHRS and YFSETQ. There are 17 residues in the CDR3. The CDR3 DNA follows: TGCGCCAGCAGCTTGGCCGGTGCGGGAGGGCCCTACAATGAGCAGTTCTTC. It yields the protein CASSLAGAGGPYNEQFF.

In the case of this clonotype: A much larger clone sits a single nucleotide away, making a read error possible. CDR3 DNA sequence: TGCAGCGTTCAGGACAGTTATGGCAATCAGCCCCAGCATTTT. Encoded protein: CSVQDSYGNQPQHF. The chain employs TRBV29-1 and TRBJ1-5; TRBD1 might be the D (6 bases). The CDR3 has 14 residues. CDR1 and CDR2 (germline): SQVTM, ANQGSEA. Trimming took 5 bases from V and 2 from J, leaving 13 bases between them.

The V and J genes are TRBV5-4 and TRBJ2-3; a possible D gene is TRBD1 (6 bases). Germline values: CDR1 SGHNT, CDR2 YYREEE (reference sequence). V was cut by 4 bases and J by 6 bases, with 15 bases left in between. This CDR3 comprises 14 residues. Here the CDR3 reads CASSPGGGWDTQYF. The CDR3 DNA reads TGTGCCAGCAGCCCTGGGGGCGGGTGGGATACGCAGTATTTT.

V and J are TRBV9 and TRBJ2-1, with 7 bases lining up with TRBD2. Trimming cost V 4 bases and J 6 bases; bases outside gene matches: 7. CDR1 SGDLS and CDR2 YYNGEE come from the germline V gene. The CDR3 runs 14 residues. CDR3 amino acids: CASSRITGGNEQFF. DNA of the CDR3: TGTGCCAGCAGCCGGATAACGGGGGGCAATGAGCAGTTCTTC.

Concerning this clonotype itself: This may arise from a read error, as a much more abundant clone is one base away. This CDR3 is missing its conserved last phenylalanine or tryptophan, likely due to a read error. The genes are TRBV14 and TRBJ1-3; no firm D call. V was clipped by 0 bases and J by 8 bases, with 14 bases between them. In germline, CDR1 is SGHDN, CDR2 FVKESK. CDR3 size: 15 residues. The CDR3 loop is CASSQDLAPPDTIYL. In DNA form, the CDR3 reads TGTGCCAGCAGCCAAGATTTAGCCCCGCCAGACACCATATATCTT.

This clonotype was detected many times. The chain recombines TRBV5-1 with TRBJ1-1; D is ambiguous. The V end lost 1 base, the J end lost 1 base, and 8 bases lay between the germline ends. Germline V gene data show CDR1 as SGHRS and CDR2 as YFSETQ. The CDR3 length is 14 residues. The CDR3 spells CASSLTARNTEAFF. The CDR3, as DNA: TGCGCCAGCAGCTTGACAGCGAGGAACACTGAAGCTTTCTTT.